This T cell receptor beta chain appears in the sequencing data of a study of T cells in Graves' hyperthyroidism and ophthalmopathy. From 10 ml of fresh peripheral blood, PBMCs were isolated. General study results and limits: Blood also carried most thyroid clonotypes expanded above 0.001.

Authors of the study amplified TCR beta CDR3 regions from RNA transcripts. HTBI primers were employed in a first-round RT-PCR of the TCR CDR3. TCRdb called the multiplex PCR reads again in MiXCR, with one record for every CDR3 protein. The sample includes under 400,000 distinct CDR3 sequences, about a sixth of them seen just once. For this clonotype: The target antigen is unknown.

Sequenced sample: blood. The sequence was collected from a woman aged 18-29 years with Graves' hyperthyroidism that later progressed to Graves' ophthalmopathy.

CDR3 sequence (DNA): TGTGCCAGCAACCCTTTGACAGGGGCCTCTGGGGCCAACGTCCTGACTTTC. Translating gives CASNPLTGASGANVLTF. The chain uses TRBV12-3 or TRBV12-4 and TRBJ2-6; 8 positions agree with TRBD1. The V segment lost 7 bases and the J segment 0 bases; nucleotides outside the gene matches: 8. The CDR3 length is 17 residues.